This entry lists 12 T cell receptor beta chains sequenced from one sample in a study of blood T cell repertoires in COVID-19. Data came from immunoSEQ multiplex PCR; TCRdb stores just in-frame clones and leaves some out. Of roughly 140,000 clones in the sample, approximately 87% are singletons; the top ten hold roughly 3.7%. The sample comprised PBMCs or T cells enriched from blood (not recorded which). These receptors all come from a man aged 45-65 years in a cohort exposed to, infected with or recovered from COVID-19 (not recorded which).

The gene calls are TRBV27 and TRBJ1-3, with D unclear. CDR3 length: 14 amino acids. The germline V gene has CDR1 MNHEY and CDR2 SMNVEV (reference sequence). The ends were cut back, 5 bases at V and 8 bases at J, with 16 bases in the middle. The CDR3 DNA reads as TGTGCCAGCAGTGCCAATATCCCCGGGGACACCATATATTTT. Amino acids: CASSANIPGDTIYF.

CDR3 loop: CASSLASGRATETQYF. CDR3 sequence (DNA): TGTGCCAGCAGCTTGGCTAGCGGGAGGGCCACGGAGACCCAGTACTTC. J is TRBJ2-5 and V is TRBV5-6; 12 bases map to TRBD2. The CDR3 has 16 residues. With V trimmed by 0 bases and J by 5 bases, 5 bases remained unmatched. Germline V gives CDR1 SGHDT, CDR2 YYEEEE.

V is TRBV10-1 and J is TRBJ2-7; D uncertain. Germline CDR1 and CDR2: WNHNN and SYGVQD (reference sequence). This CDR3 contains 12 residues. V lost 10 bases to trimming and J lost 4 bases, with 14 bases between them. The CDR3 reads CATSLIPYEQYF. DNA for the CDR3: TGCGCCACTTCACTAATTCCTTACGAGCAGTACTTC.

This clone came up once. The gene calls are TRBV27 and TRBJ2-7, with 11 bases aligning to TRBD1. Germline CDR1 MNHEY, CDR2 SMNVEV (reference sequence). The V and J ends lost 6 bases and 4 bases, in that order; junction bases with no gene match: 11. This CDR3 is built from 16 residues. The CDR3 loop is CASSYRLDRGQYEQYF. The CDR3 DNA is TGTGCCAGCAGCTATAGGCTGGACAGGGGGCAGTACGAGCAGTACTTC.

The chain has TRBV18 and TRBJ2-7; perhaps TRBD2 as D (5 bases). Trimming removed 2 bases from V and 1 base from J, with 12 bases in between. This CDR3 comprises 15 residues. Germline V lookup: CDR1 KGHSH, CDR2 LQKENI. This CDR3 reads CASSPSAGVSYEQYF. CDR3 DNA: TGTGCCAGCTCACCATCGGCGGGCGTTTCCTACGAGCAGTACTTC.

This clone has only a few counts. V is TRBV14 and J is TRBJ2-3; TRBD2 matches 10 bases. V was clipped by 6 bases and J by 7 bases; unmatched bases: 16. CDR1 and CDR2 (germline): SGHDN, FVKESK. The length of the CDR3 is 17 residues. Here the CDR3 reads CASSHYLRTSGANTQYF. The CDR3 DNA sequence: TGTGCCAGCAGTCATTACCTTAGGACTAGCGGCGCTAATACGCAGTATTTT.

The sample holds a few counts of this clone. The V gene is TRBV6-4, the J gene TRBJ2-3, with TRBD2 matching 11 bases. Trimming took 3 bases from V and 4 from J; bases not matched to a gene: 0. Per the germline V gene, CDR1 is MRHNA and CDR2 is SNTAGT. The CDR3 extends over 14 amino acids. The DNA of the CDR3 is TGTGCCAGCAGTGAACTAGCGGGAGCAGATACGCAGTATTTT. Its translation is CASSELAGADTQYF.

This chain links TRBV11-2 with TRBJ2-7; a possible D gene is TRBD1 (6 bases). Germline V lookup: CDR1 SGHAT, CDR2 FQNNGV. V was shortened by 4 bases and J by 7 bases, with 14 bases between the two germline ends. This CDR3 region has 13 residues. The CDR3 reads CASSYRALGEQYF. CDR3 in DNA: TGTGCCAGCAGCTACAGGGCTTTGGGGGAGCAGTACTTC.

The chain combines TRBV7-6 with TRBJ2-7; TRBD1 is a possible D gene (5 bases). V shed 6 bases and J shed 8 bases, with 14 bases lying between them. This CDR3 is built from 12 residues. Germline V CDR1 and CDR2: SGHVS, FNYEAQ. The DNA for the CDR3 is TGTGCCAGCAGTACCGACAGTCCCCAGCAGTACTTC. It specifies CASSTDSPQQYF.

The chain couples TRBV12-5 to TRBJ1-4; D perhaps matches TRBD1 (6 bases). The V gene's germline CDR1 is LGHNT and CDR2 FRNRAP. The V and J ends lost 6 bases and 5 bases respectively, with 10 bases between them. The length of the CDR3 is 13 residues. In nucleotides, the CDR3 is TGTGCTAGTGGGGAGACAGGCAATGAAAAACTGTTTTTT. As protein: CASGETGNEKLFF.

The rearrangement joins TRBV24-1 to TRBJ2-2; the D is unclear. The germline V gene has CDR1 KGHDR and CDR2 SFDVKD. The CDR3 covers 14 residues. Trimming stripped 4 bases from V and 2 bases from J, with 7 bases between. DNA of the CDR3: TGTGCCACCAGTGACTACAGAAACACCGGGGAGCTGTTTTTT. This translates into CATSDYRNTGELFF.

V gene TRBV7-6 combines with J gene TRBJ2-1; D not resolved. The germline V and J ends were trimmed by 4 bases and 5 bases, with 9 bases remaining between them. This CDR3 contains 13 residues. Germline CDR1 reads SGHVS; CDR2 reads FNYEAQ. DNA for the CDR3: TGTGCCAGCAGCTACATGCAGAACAATGAGCAGTTCTTC. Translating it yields CASSYMQNNEQFF.